One T cell receptor beta chain is described in this entry. V gave up 5 bases and J gave up 6 bases, with 13 bases separating them. Germline V lookup: CDR1 SEHNR, CDR2 FQNEAQ (reference sequence). The CDR3 is 13 residues long. This entry is derived from a study of blood T cell repertoires in COVID-19. Study background: T cells, B-cell-depleted T cells, or PBMCs supplied cDNA or gDNA.

In the original processing: The authors estimated nucleated cell counts from reference gene primer amplification. Assay: immunoSEQ multiplex PCR; the TCRdb copy retains only in-frame clones and omits some. V, J and clone size are taken as reported in that table, and D and trimming were inferred from the DNA itself. The sample comprises about 71,000 clones, approximately 92% of which are singletons, and around 2.5% rests with the top ten. The chain has TRBV7-9 and TRBJ1-2; unclear D gene. This sequence originates from a man aged 50 to 59 with acute or convalescent COVID-19. Specimen: peripheral blood. The CDR3 is CASSLSEIDGYTF. Written as DNA, the CDR3 is TGTGCCAGCAGCCTAAGCGAAATCGATGGCTACACCTTC.